These 10 T cell receptor beta chains share one sample of origin, sequenced in a study of blood T cells in healthy people across ages. A second PCR of 7 to 11 cycles used a sample-barcoded 5' primer and a J-beta primer mix. Each CDR3 protein gets one entry after TCRdb re-called the 5' RACE reads with MiXCR. There are more than 700,000 distinct CDR3 sequences in the sample; approximately 53% occur only once, and around 41% lies in the top ten. The sample was blood. The origin of the receptors is an elderly man in good health.

This clonotype showed up just once. The CDR3 is CASSLEKVSYEQYF. The CDR3 nucleotides are TGCGCCAGCAGCTTGGAGAAGGTCTCCTACGAGCAGTACTTC. This chain links TRBV5-1 with TRBJ2-7; D gene uncertain. This CDR3 region has 14 residues. Trimming pared 0 bases from V and 0 bases from J, leaving 7 bases between. The V gene's germline CDR1 is SGHRS and CDR2 YFSETQ.

This clonotype showed up just a few times. This chain connects TRBV27 to TRBJ2-1; no clear D. This CDR3 comprises 15 residues. Trimming stripped 5 bases from V and 1 base from J, with 12 bases between. Per germline, CDR1 MNHEY and CDR2 SMNVEV (reference sequence). The DNA for the CDR3 is TGTGCCAGCAGTAGGAGTCTGAGGTCCTACAATGAGCAGTTCTTC. It codes for CASSRSLRSYNEQFF.

A few counts support this clonotype. This sequence joins TRBV6-1 and TRBJ2-7; 11 nucleotides agree with TRBD2. The V and J ends lost 5 bases and 0 bases, in that order; junction bases with no gene match: 9. Germline CDR1 and CDR2: MNHNS and SASEGT. The CDR3 length is 17 residues. In DNA, the CDR3 is TGTGCCAGCAGTCAGGCGGGACTAGCGGAGCGCTCCTACGAGCAGTACTTC. Its translation: CASSQAGLAERSYEQYF.

The sample holds a few counts of this clonotype. The J gene is TRBJ2-1, the V gene TRBV2; the D gene is possibly TRBD1 (5 bases). Germline V gives CDR1 SNHLY, CDR2 FYNNEI. Trimming pared 6 bases from V and 9 bases from J, leaving 12 bases between. This CDR3 has 12 amino acids. The CDR3 region has the DNA TGTGCCAGCAGGCGCCAGGGAAGTGAGCAGTTCTTC. Amino acids: CASRRQGSEQFF.

The gene calls are TRBV28 and TRBJ2-7, with D unclear. V was cut by 5 bases and J by 7 bases, with 21 bases left in between. There are 15 residues in the CDR3. The germline V gene has CDR1 MDHEN and CDR2 SYDVKM. The CDR3 bases are TGTGCCAGCAGTCGTCCGGGTCGAAAAAGCAATGAGCAGTACTTC. It codes for CASSRPGRKSNEQYF. The whole variable domain, filled in from reference TRBV28 and TRBJ2-7, reads DVKVTQSSRYLVKRTGEKVFLECVQDMDHENMFWYRQDPGLGLRLIYFSYDVKMKEKGDIPEGYSVSREKKERFSLILESASTNQTSMYLCASSRPGRKSNEQYFGPGTRLTVT.

The CDR3 coding sequence is TGTGCCAGCAGCTTACTTACTAGCGAGTACAATGAGCAGTTCTTC. Protein: CASSLLTSEYNEQFF. The chain carries TRBV13 and TRBJ2-1; 7 bases are shared with TRBD2. From germline, CDR1 is PRHDT and CDR2 FYEKMQ (reference sequence). This CDR3 has 15 amino acids. V dropped 2 bases and J dropped 4; count of bases not matched to a gene: 5.

The chain links TRBV5-5 to TRBJ2-1; 7 nucleotides agree with TRBD2. V was clipped by 1 base and J by 2 bases; unmatched bases: 3. The CDR3 has 15 amino acids. Germline CDR1 SGHKS, CDR2 YYEKEE (reference sequence). The CDR3 loop is CASSLWGGAYNEQFF. The DNA of the CDR3 is TGTGCCAGCAGCTTGTGGGGGGGAGCCTACAATGAGCAGTTCTTC.

V usage is TRBV6-1 and J usage is TRBJ2-3, with 9 positions matching TRBD2. Germline V gives CDR1 MNHNS, CDR2 SASEGT. V shed 0 bases, J shed 0 bases, and the junction held 4 bases outside the gene matches. This CDR3 contains 17 residues. For the CDR3, the DNA is TGTGCCAGCAGTGAAGCGCGGCTAGCGGGGAGCACAGATACGCAGTATTTT. Residues: CASSEARLAGSTDTQYF.

The chain joins TRBV13 to TRBJ1-4; D gene unclear. Between the trimmed V and J ends, which lost 5 bases and 0 bases, there was a span of 19 bases. Looked up from germline, CDR1 is PRHDT and CDR2 is FYEKMQ (reference sequence). CDR3 length: 18 amino acids. CDR3 nucleotide sequence: TGTGCCAGCAGCCACCGCAAGGGTCAGTCTGCAACTAATGAAAAACTGTTTTTT. This encodes CASSHRKGQSATNEKLFF.

The gene calls are TRBV20-1 and TRBJ2-4; no definite D call. Germline CDR1 and CDR2: DFQATT and SNEGSKA (reference sequence). The CDR3 has 15 residues. V lost 3 bases, J lost 0 bases, and 12 bases lay in between. CDR3 DNA: TGCAGTGCTAGTGCCCCCGATCTAGCCAAAAACATTCAGTACTTC. This gives the protein CSASAPDLAKNIQYF.